The rows below give T cell receptor beta chains drawn from one sample of a study of T cell responses to AZD1222 COVID-19 vaccine. Clones were sequenced by immunoSEQ multiplex PCR, and TCRdb holds only the in-frame ones, with some missing. The data show 150,000 to 200,000 clones, more than 85% seen once. The sequencing used peripheral blood, collected on day 0 of AZD1222 vaccination. The receptors were sampled from an adult in good health. Both conserved end residues are part of each CDR3. A D gene is named only where the DNA matches it firmly. For some rows the clone size is stated as once, few or many, or as a class when expanded; others skip it.

TRBJ1-2	NA	TRBV9	NA	TGTGCCAGCAGCGTATCAGGGTATGGCTACACCTTC	CASSVSGYGYTF
TRBJ2-1	once	TRBV5-1	NA	TGCGCCAGCAGCCGGGGTCCGGGCAATGAGCAGTTCTTC	CASSRGPGNEQFF
TRBJ1-1	NA	TRBV27	TRBD1	TGTGCCAGCAGTTGGACAGGTGGGAACACTGAAGCTTTCTTT	CASSWTGGNTEAFF
TRBJ1-1	NA	TRBV11-3	NA	TGTGCCAGCAGCTTACCCCCCTTGGGGAGGGGATCGGGGAACACTGAAGCTTTCTTT	CASSLPPLGRGSGNTEAFF
TRBJ1-1	NA	TRBV3-1/TRBV3-2	TRBD1	TGTGCCAGCAGCCCAGGGACAGTTTTAGGGGGAGCTTTCTTT	CASSPGTVLGGAFF
TRBJ2-5	NA	TRBV7-9	NA	TGTGCCAGCAGCTCAACCGTCGAGACCCAGTACTTC	CASSSTVETQYF
TRBJ1-1	few	TRBV10-1	NA	TGCGCCAGCAGTCGGGTCCGGAACACTGAAGCTTTCTTT	CASSRVRNTEAFF
TRBJ1-5	NA	TRBV28	NA	TGTGCCAGCAGCCTCTCGTATCAGCCCCAGCATTTT	CASSLSYQPQHF
TRBJ2-7	NA	TRBV7-9	NA	TGTGCCAGCAGCTCCAAGACCCTCCTTAACACTTACGAGCAGTACTTC	CASSSKTLLNTYEQYF
TRBJ1-1	NA	TRBV14	NA	TGTGCCAGCAGCCAAGACGGACAGCCGAACACTGAAGCTTTCTTT	CASSQDGQPNTEAFF
TRBJ1-2	NA	TRBV28	TRBD1	TGTGCCAGCAGGTACGGGACAGCCAACTATGGCTACACCTTC	CASRYGTANYGYTF
TRBJ2-1	NA	TRBV11-1	NA	TGTGCCAGCAGCTCGGACCGGAATGAGCAGTTCTTC	CASSSDRNEQFF
TRBJ1-6	NA	TRBV12-5	NA	TGTGCTAGTGGTTTGGTCACGGGAAGCAGGGGTAATTCACCCCTCCACTTT	CASGLVTGSRGNSPLHF
TRBJ2-3	NA	TRBV7-9	TRBD2	TGTGCCAGCAGCTTAGGGATAGCGGGGGGGAGCACAGATACGCAGTATTTT	CASSLGIAGGSTDTQYF
TRBJ1-6	NA	TRBV6-5	NA	TGTGCCAGCAGTTACCAGAGCTTCGGGACTTCACCCCTCCACTTT	CASSYQSFGTSPLHF
TRBJ2-7	NA	TRBV28	TRBD1	TGTGCCAGCAGTCTCCACCACCTTGGACAGGGGCCTATTCCCCTCTACGAGCAGTACTTC	CASSLHHLGQGPIPLYEQYF
TRBJ1-4	NA	TRBV18	NA	TGTGCCAGCTCACCGGGAAAATATGAAAAACTGTTTTTT	CASSPGKYEKLFF
TRBJ1-2	NA	TRBV7-8	NA	TGTGCCAGCAGCTCGGGACGGACTAAAAACTATGGCTACACCTTC	CASSSGRTKNYGYTF
TRBJ1-1	NA	TRBV18	NA	TGTGCCAGCTCACCAGAGCGAATGAACACTGAAGCTTTCTTT	CASSPERMNTEAFF
TRBJ2-3	NA	TRBV11-2	NA	TGTGCCAGCAGCATAGACGGGGGAACCAAAGGACAGTATTTT	CASSIDGGTKGQYF
TRBJ1-5	NA	TRBV6-1	NA	TGTGCCAGCAGTGAAGCCCAGGATAATCAGCCCCAGCATTTT	CASSEAQDNQPQHF
TRBJ2-2	once	TRBV7-9	TRBD2	TGTGCCAGCAGCCCCCGAGGACTAGCGGGAGGCACCGGGGAGCTGTTTTTT	CASSPRGLAGGTGELFF
TRBJ1-2	NA	TRBV27	NA	TGTGCCAGCAGTTTACCCGCCAGGGGTAGTGGCTACACCTTC	CASSLPARGSGYTF
TRBJ1-2	NA	TRBV6-4	TRBD1	TGTGCCAGCAGTGCCTCACAGGGGTATGGCTACACCTTC	CASSASQGYGYTF
TRBJ1-5	NA	TRBV7-6	TRBD1	TGTGCCAGCAGCTTAGAGGTTTGGGACAGAAATCAGCCCCAGCATTTT	CASSLEVWDRNQPQHF
TRBJ1-1	NA	TRBV6-5	TRBD1	TGTGCCAGCACCAGACAGGGCTCGAACACTGAAGCTTTCTTT	CASTRQGSNTEAFF
TRBJ1-5	NA	TRBV10-2	NA	TGCGCCAGCAGTACACATCAGGGGATCGGCAATCAGCCCCAGCATTTT	CASSTHQGIGNQPQHF
TRBJ2-3	NA	TRBV18	NA	TGTGCCAGCTCACCAGGACGGAGCACAGATACGCAGTATTTT	CASSPGRSTDTQYF
TRBJ2-3	NA	TRBV6-5	NA	TGTGCCAGCATTGGTCAATTGGCGCAGTATTTT	CASIGQLAQYF